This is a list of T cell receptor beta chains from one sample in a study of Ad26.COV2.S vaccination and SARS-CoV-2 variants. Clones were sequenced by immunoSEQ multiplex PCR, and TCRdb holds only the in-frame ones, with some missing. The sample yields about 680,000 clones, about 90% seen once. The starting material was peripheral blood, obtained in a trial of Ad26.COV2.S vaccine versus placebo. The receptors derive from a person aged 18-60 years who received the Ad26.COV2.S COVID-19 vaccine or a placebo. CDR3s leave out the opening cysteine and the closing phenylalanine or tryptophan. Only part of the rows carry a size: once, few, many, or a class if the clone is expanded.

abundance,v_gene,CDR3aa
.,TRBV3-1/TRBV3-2,ASSPWDREAYEQY
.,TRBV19,ASSAVSRGNQPQH
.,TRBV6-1,ASSEGQGQETQY
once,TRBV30,AWSKIGTVRFCDGQPQH
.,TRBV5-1,ASSIDRGNYGYT
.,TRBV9,ASSETGGGSGANVLT
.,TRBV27,ASSLGVPGELF
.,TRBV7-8,ASSMSPAPDTQY
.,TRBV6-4,ASSVGTSSYDEQF
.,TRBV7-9,ASSLDYSGNGYT
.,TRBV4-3,ASSQYRGNTEAF
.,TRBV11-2,ASSLAGLATGEQY
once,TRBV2,ASSEGSSSGNTIY
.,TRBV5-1,ASSFLGTSGNTIY
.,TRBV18,ASSPQRIHTGELF
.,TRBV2,ASSDELLAGIKYTQY
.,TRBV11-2,ASSGGGAYGETQY
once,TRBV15,ATSRGQGYGYT
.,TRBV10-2,ASHPRGEY
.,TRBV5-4,ASSLGTSRGELF
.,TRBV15,ATSRDHAEAF
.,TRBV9,ASSVGLNQPQH
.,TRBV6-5,ASSFPRDYYNEQF
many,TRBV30,AWTPFTGTVGLAKGYEQY
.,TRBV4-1,ASSPRSGQGVYTEAF
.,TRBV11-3,ASSSTTGTTIADTQY
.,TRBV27,ASSLAGQGTYEQY
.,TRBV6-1,ASSGWTGSVQETQY
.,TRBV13,ASSLARTMEY
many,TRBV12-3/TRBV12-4,ASSSGRGTEAF
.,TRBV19,ASSTNGQGDYGYT
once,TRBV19,ASSFRQVGNTIY
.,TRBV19,ASSPLLEQGETQY
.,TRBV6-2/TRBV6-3,ASSYRQGVAF
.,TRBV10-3,AISEQEETQY
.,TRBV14,ASSQDLDYEQY
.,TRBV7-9,ASSPGAGGQETQY
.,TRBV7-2,ASSLVEGTYGYT
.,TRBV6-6,ASSYMTSGSNEQF
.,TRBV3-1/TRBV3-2,ASSHSNRGSYEQY